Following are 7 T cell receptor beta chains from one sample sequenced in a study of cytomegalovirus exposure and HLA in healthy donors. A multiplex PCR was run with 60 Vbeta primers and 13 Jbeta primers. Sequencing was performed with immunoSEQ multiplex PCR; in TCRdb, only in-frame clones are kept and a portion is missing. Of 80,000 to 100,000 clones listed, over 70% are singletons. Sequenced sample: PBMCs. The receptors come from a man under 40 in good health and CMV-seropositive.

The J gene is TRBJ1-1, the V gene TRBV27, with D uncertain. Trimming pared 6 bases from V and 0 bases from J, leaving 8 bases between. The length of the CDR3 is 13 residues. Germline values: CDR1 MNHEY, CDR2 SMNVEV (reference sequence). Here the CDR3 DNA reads TGTGCCAGCAGAATAGCCATGAACACTGAAGCTTTCTTT. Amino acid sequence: CASRIAMNTEAFF.

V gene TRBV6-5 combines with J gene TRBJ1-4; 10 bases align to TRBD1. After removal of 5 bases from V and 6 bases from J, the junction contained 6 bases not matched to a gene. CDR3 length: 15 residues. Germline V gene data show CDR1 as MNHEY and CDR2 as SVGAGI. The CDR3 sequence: CASSTPGTGDEKLFF. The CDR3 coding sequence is TGTGCCAGCAGTACCCCCGGGACAGGGGATGAAAAACTGTTTTTT.

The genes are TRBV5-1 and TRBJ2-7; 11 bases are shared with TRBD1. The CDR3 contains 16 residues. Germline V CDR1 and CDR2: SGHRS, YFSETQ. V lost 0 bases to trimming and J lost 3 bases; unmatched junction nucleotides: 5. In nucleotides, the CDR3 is TGCGCCAGCAGCTTGGGGACAGGGGGCGCGATCTACGAGCAGTACTTC. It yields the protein CASSLGTGGAIYEQYF. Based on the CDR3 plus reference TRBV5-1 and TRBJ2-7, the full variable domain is KAGVTQTPRYLIKTRGQQVTLSCSPISGHRSVSWYQQTPGQGLQFLFEYFSETQRNKGNFPGRFSGRQFSNSRSEMNVSTLELGDSALYLCASSLGTGGAIYEQYFGPGTRLTVT.

The CDR3 loop reads CASSFLGQTNQPQHF. The CDR3 coding sequence is TGTGCCAGCAGTTTTTTGGGACAGACCAATCAGCCCCAGCATTTT. J is TRBJ1-5 and V is TRBV27; 7 nucleotides match TRBD1. The CDR3 is 15 amino acids. Trimming at V came to 3 bases and at J to 3 bases, leaving 5 bases not matched to a gene. Germline V gene data show CDR1 as MNHEY and CDR2 as SMNVEV (reference sequence).

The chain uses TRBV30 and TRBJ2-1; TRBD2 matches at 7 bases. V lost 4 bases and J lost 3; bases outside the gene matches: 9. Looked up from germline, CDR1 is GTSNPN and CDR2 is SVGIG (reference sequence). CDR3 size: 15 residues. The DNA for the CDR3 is TGTGCCTGGAACCCGGGACTACGCCGCTACAATGAGCAGTTCTTC. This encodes CAWNPGLRRYNEQFF.

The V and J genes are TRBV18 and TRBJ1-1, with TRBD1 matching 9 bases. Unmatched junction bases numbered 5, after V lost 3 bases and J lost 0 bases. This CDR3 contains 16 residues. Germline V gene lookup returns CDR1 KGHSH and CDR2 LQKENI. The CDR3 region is CASSPPGTGMNTEAFF. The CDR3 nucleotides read TGTGCCAGCTCACCTCCCGGGACAGGGATGAACACTGAAGCTTTCTTT.

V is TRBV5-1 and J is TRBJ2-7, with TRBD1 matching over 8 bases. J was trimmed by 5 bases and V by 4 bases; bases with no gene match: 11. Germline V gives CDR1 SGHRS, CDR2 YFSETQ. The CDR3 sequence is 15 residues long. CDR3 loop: CASSPPDRVIDEQYF. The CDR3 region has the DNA TGCGCCAGCAGCCCCCCGGACAGGGTAATCGACGAGCAGTACTTC.